This entry concerns a single T cell receptor beta chain. Its antigen target is currently unknown. It has no much larger one-base neighbor in the sample; base qualities were not kept. The immunoSEQ Assay, a bias-controlled multiplex PCR, was used to amplify TCRbeta CDR3 regions from genomic DNA. In the authors' own workflow: Nucleated cell counts per sample were estimated from amplification of reference gene primers within the assay. To quantify the absolute abundance of each unique TCRbeta CDR3 rearrangement, sequence reads were collapsed and filtered. Productive Simpson clonality was computed per sample as the square root of Simpson's diversity index over productive rearrangements. TCRdb limited this immuneACCESS table to in-frame rearrangements with V and J called. A share of clones is missing; checked studies link under half to unresolved V genes, and the rest is unexplained. The DNA was the basis for D and trimming; V, J and clone size are from that table. This sample comprises some 380,000 clones, more than 65% of them detected only once. The top ten constitute over 0.95% of the sample.

The V and J ends are trimmed by 4 bases and 0 bases, leaving 7 bases between them. The CDR3 runs 13 residues from the cysteine to the phenylalanine. The CDR3 DNA has 39 bases and is translated from base 1. Via the germline V gene, CDR1 is SNHLY and CDR2 FYNNEI. This sample is part of a study of blood T cell repertoires in COVID-19 (dated by TCRdb to 2020 to 2021). Broadly, across the study: Samples covering the acute and convalescent phases of COVID-19 were provided by collaborators in the United States, Italy and Spain. The prospective study material was composed of cDNA or gDNA derived from T cells, B-cell-depleted T cells, or PBMCs. Subjects who had been exposed to COVID-19, were actively infected with it, or had recovered from it provided the deeply sampled blood TCRbeta repertoires that made up the dataset. The repertoires were released in a freely available public database intended as a resource for research on the immune response to SARS-CoV-2. The samples were drawn from two sources: the first 160 participants of the ongoing ImmuneRACE study, and 950 to 1,500 subjects contributed by 6 global collaborators. Sample metadata almost always included a de-identified subject ID, COVID-19 status, age in years and sex. HLA class I and class II types, where available, came from metadata supplied by the sample provider rather than from assay-based typing.

What the research found in general, with its limitations: How much clinical and demographic metadata was included differed by source and by participant, and the metadata was provided uncurated.

Each collaborating institution followed its own protocols to collect whole blood in K2EDTA tubes. For TCRbeta analysis, collaborator samples were shipped as frozen whole blood, as isolated PBMCs, or as DNA extracted from either sample type. The chain was built from TRBV2 and TRBJ2-7; the D region possibly corresponds to TRBD1 (5 bases align). This receptor was taken from a human donor with acute or convalescent COVID-19. The donor label of this sample is uncertain. The sample consisted of peripheral blood. The CDR3 reads as follows: CASSGQPSYEQYF. The DNA sequence reads TGTGCCAGCAGTGGACAGCCCTCCTACGAGCAGTACTTC.